The 21 T cell receptor beta chains reported below all come from one sample, sequenced in a study of TIL therapy for anti-PD-1-resistant metastatic lung cancer. Sequencing used immunoSEQ v3. Repertoires were generated with immunoSEQ multiplex PCR, while TCRdb's copy carries only in-frame clones and drops some. The sample holds tens of thousands of clones, 69% seen once. Time point: pre-treatment sample, taken before nivolumab and TIL therapy. This specimen was blood, taken at baseline. The receptors were sampled from a person between 30 and 79 years old with non-small cell lung cancer.

The CDR3 here is CASSYGQGGEKLFF. CDR3 in DNA: TGTGCCAGCAGCTACGGACAGGGTGGTGAAAAACTGTTTTTT. This chain joins TRBV7-8 and TRBJ1-4, with 8 bases lining up with TRBD1. The CDR3 has 14 residues. The germline V gene encodes CDR1 SGHVS and CDR2 FQNEAQ. The ends lost 4 bases at V and 7 bases at J; junction bases unmatched: 5.

The chain carries TRBV6-6 and TRBJ2-7, with a possible D match to TRBD1 (5 bases). This CDR3 is 14 amino acids long. V dropped 2 bases and J dropped 6 bases, with 14 bases sitting between them. Germline V CDR1 and CDR2: MNHNY, SVGAGI (reference sequence). The CDR3 sequence is CASSYTLPTGEQYF. CDR3 nucleotide sequence: TGTGCCAGCAGTTACACCCTCCCAACAGGCGAGCAGTACTTC.

This chain links TRBV6-6 with TRBJ2-1; no clear D. The V gene's germline CDR1 is MNHNY and CDR2 SVGAGI (reference sequence). V was trimmed by 3 bases and J by 9 bases, leaving 9 bases between them. This CDR3 contains 12 residues. CDR3 DNA: TGTGCCAGCAGTTATGGGATGGGTGAGCAGTTCTTC. This translates into CASSYGMGEQFF.

There are a few counts of this clone. The chain carries TRBV5-4 and TRBJ2-4, with D possibly being TRBD1 or TRBD2 (6 bases each). The CDR3 extends over 17 amino acids. V was cut by 3 bases and J by 0 bases, with 16 bases left in between. Germline CDR1 is SGHNT and CDR2 is YYREEE (reference sequence). CDR3 in DNA: TGTGCCAGCAGCTCCCAGGAGGGACATCTAGCCAAAAACATTCAGTACTTC. Translated, it gives CASSSQEGHLAKNIQYF.

J is TRBJ2-2 and V is TRBV5-1, with TRBD1 matching 7 bases. CDR3 size: 16 residues. The germline V gene has CDR1 SGHRS and CDR2 YFSETQ. J was trimmed by 6 bases and V by 4 bases; bases with no gene match: 12. CDR3 nucleotides: TGCGCCAGCAGCCCTCGACAGGGAGAAGCGGCCGGGGAGCTGTTTTTT. This translates into CASSPRQGEAAGELFF. Full variable domain (missing parts from reference TRBV5-1 and TRBJ2-2): KAGVTQTPRYLIKTRGQQVTLSCSPISGHRSVSWYQQTPGQGLQFLFEYFSETQRNKGNFPGRFSGRQFSNSRSEMNVSTLELGDSALYLCASSPRQGEAAGELFFGEGSRLTVL.

The sample holds a few counts of this clone. The genes are TRBV2 and TRBJ1-2, with 8 bases lining up with TRBD1. The CDR3 loop spans 14 amino acids. Germline V gene lookup returns CDR1 SNHLY and CDR2 FYNNEI. V gave up 7 bases and J gave up 6 bases; unmatched junction bases: 10. The CDR3 spells CASIIGQGANGYTF. CDR3 nucleotides: TGTGCCAGCATCATAGGACAGGGTGCAAATGGCTACACCTTC.

The chain employs TRBV5-1 and TRBJ2-3; 8 bases map to TRBD2. This CDR3 spans 15 amino acids. The V gene end was trimmed by 0 bases and the J gene end by 1 base; junction bases not matched to a gene: 1. Looked up from germline, CDR1 is SGHRS and CDR2 is YFSETQ. CDR3 nucleotides: TGCGCCAGCAGCTTGGTCGGGAGGGGCACAGATACGCAGTATTTT. Protein sequence: CASSLVGRGTDTQYF.

This clone was observed a handful of times. The gene calls are TRBV30 and TRBJ1-5, with D unclear. Germline V CDR1 and CDR2: GTSNPN, SVGIG (reference sequence). This CDR3 is 16 amino acids long. V lost 3 bases, J lost 1 base, and 16 bases lay in between. The CDR3 nucleotides read TGTGCCTGGAGCAAAGGGAAGTTTCCCAGCAATCAGCCCCAGCATTTT. It codes for CAWSKGKFPSNQPQHF.

The gene calls are TRBV18 and TRBJ1-2; D is unclear. V was cut by 3 bases and J by 0 bases, with 11 bases left in between. The V gene's germline CDR1 is KGHSH and CDR2 LQKENI. The CDR3 is made up of 15 amino acids. The CDR3 nucleotides are TGTGCCAGCTCACCGACCGCGCCGGCTAACTATGGCTACACCTTC. It is translated as CASSPTAPANYGYTF.

V usage is TRBV28 and J usage is TRBJ1-2, with D unresolved. The CDR3 length is 15 residues. Per the germline V gene, CDR1 is MDHEN and CDR2 is SYDVKM. Trimming shortened V by 8 bases and J by 0 bases, and 16 bases separated the two germline ends. The CDR3 sequence is CASGPRRSSNYGYTF. The CDR3 DNA is TGTGCCAGCGGCCCCCGGAGGAGTTCTAACTATGGCTACACCTTC.

The rearrangement joins TRBV7-2 to TRBJ2-3; D is uncertain. This CDR3 comprises 13 residues. V lost 5 bases and J lost 4, with 10 bases in between. Germline CDR1 reads SGHTA; CDR2 reads FQGNSA. The CDR3 loop reads CASSLIVADTQYF. The CDR3 DNA reads as TGTGCCAGCAGCCTCATAGTAGCAGATACGCAGTATTTT. Full variable domain (outside the CDR3, taken from reference TRBV7-2 and TRBJ2-3): GAGVSQSPSNKVTEKGKDVELRCDPISGHTALYWYRQSLGQGLEFLIYFQGNSAPDKSGLPSDRFSAERTGGSVSTLTIQRTQQEDSAVYLCASSLIVADTQYFGPGTRLTVL.

V and J are TRBV6-6 and TRBJ1-1, with TRBD1 as a possible D gene (5 bases). Germline CDR1 and CDR2: MNHNY and SVGAGI (reference sequence). There are 14 residues in the CDR3. V lost 2 bases to trimming and J lost 8 bases, with 15 bases between them. The CDR3 bases are TGTGCCAGCAGTTACGGCCGACAGAACCAAGAAGCTTTCTTT. Its protein is CASSYGRQNQEAFF.

The chain carries TRBV6-1 and TRBJ1-2; no clear D gene. Deletions cut 1 base from V and 4 bases from J, with 10 bases between. CDR3 length: 14 amino acids. Looked up from germline, CDR1 is MNHNS and CDR2 is SASEGT. In nucleotides, the CDR3 is TGTGCCAGCAGTGAAGGTCTGGAGTTCTATGGCTACACCTTC. Protein sequence: CASSEGLEFYGYTF.

V is TRBV28 and J is TRBJ1-1; 9 nucleotides align to TRBD1. CDR3 length: 13 residues. Trimming removed 6 bases from V and 6 bases from J; junction bases left unmatched: 5. Looked up from germline, CDR1 is MDHEN and CDR2 is SYDVKM. The CDR3 loop reads CASRLQGAPEAFF. DNA for the CDR3: TGTGCCAGCAGGCTACAGGGGGCCCCTGAAGCTTTCTTT.

Here the CDR3 DNA reads TGTGCCAGCAGTTACATGAGGTATAGCAATCAGCCCCAGCATTTT. Translated: CASSYMRYSNQPQHF. The V gene is TRBV6-6, the J gene TRBJ1-5; D uncertain. Germline assignment: CDR1 MNHNY and CDR2 SVGAGI (reference sequence). Trimming left V 2 bases short and J 0 bases short, with 8 bases between. The CDR3 extends over 15 amino acids.

The chain combines TRBV5-6 with TRBJ2-7, with 10 positions matching TRBD1. Germline trimming cut 5 bases from V and 2 bases from J; bases unmatched to any gene: 4. CDR1 is SGHDT and CDR2 is YYEEEE in the germline V gene. The CDR3 loop spans 14 amino acids. DNA for the CDR3: TGTGCCAGCAGGCGACAGGGGGCAACCTACGAGCAGTACTTC. As protein: CASRRQGATYEQYF.

The chain uses TRBV5-1 and TRBJ1-1; D gene unclear. V was cut by 0 bases and J by 5 bases, with 11 bases left in between. This CDR3 has 14 amino acids. Germline lookup yields CDR1 SGHRS and CDR2 YFSETQ. The CDR3: CASSLEWAWTEAFF. Here the CDR3 DNA reads TGCGCCAGCAGCTTGGAATGGGCTTGGACTGAAGCTTTCTTT.

This clone was detected once. The V gene is TRBV5-1, the J gene TRBJ2-3, with D possibly TRBD2 on 5 matching bases. V dropped 1 base and J dropped 0 bases, with 9 bases sitting between them. The CDR3 has 15 amino acids. Germline CDR1 is SGHRS and CDR2 is YFSETQ. In DNA, the CDR3 is TGCGCCAGCAGCTTGTGGGAGTTAAGCACAGATACGCAGTATTTT. Protein sequence: CASSLWELSTDTQYF.

The CDR3 spells CATRGGTDTQYF. CDR3 DNA: TGTGCCACCAGGGGGGGCACAGATACGCAGTATTTT. The V and J genes are TRBV6-5 and TRBJ2-3; a possible D gene is TRBD1 (7 bases). Germline CDR1 and CDR2: MNHEY and SVGAGI. The CDR3 is 12 residues long. Trimming shortened V by 10 bases and J by 1 base, and 9 bases separated the two germline ends.

This clone was seen a single time. J is TRBJ2-1 and V is TRBV10-3; D unclear. Germline lookup yields CDR1 ENHRY and CDR2 SYGVKD. The germline V and J ends were trimmed by 10 bases and 0 bases, with 13 bases remaining between them. The CDR3 runs to 14 residues. Written as DNA, the CDR3 is TGTGCCAGCACCGACCCAAGCTCCTACAATGAGCAGTTCTTC. As protein: CASTDPSSYNEQFF.

The chain is built from TRBV13 and TRBJ1-5; 9 positions match TRBD1. Germline V gene sequence: CDR1 PRHDT, CDR2 FYEKMQ (reference sequence). After removal of 5 bases from V and 5 bases from J, the junction contained 7 bases not matched to a gene. This CDR3 is built from 15 residues. The CDR3 DNA is TGTGCCAGCAGCCCCGGCGGACAGGGGCATCAGCCCCAGCATTTT. This encodes CASSPGGQGHQPQHF.